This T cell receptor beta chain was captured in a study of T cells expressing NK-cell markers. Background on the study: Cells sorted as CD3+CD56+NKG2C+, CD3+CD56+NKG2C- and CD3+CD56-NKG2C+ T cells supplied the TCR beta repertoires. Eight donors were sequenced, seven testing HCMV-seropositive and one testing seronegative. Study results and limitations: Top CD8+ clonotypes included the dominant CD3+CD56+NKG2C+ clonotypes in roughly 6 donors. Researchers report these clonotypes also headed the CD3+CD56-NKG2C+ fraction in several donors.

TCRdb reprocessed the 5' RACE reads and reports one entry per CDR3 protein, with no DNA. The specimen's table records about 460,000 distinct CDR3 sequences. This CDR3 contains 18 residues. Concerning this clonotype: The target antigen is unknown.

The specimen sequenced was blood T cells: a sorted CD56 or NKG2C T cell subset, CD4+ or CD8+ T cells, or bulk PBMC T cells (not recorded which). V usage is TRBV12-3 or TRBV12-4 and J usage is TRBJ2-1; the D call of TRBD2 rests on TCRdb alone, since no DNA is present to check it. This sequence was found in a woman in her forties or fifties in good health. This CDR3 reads CASSLGRLAGHSYNEQFF.